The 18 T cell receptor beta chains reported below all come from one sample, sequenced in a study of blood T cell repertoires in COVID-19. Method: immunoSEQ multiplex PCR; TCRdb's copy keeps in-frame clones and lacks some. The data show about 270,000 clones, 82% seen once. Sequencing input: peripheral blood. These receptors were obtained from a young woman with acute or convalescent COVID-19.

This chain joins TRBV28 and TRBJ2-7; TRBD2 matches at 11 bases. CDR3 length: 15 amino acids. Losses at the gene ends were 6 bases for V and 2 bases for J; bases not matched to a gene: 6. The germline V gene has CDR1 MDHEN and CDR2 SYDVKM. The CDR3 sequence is CASSEILAGAYEQYF. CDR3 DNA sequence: TGTGCCAGCAGCGAAATACTAGCGGGAGCCTACGAGCAGTACTTC.

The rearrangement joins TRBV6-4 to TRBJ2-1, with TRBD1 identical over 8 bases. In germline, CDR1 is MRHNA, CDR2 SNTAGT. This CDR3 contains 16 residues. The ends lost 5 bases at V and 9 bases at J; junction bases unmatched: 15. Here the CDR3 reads CASSPHGQGGKSEQFF. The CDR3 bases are TGTGCCAGCAGTCCTCATGGACAGGGTGGAAAGAGTGAGCAGTTCTTC.

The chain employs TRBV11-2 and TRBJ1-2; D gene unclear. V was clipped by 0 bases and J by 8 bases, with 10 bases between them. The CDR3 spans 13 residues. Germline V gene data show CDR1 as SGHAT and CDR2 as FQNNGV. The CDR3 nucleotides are TGTGCCAGCAGCTTAGACAGGTCTGCGGGCTACACCTTC. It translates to CASSLDRSAGYTF.

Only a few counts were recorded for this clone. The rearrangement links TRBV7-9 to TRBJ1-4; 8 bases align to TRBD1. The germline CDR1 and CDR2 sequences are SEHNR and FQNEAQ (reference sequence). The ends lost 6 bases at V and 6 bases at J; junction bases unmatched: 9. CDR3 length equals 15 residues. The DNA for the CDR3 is TGTGCCAGCAGGTCGGACAGGGTGAGGCATGAAAAACTGTTTTTT. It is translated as CASRSDRVRHEKLFF.

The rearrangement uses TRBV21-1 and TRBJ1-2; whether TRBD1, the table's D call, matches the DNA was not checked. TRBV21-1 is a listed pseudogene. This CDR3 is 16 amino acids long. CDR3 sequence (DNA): TGTGCCAGCAGCAGGGGACAGGGGTTATCCAACTATGGCTACACCTTC. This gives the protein CASSRGQGLSNYGYTF.

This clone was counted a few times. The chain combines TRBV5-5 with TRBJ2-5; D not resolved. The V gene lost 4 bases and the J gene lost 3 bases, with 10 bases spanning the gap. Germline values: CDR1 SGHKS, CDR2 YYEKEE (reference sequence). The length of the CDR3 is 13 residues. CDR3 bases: TGTGCCAGCAGCGCTCCAGTGGAAGAGACCCAGTACTTC. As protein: CASSAPVEETQYF.

The CDR3 DNA reads as TGTGCCTGGAGTGTCGGGGGAGGATCACCCCTCCACTTT. Translation: CAWSVGGGSPLHF. V and J are TRBV30 and TRBJ1-6; the D gene is possibly TRBD1 (5 bases). This CDR3 spans 13 amino acids. Germline lookup yields CDR1 GTSNPN and CDR2 SVGIG (reference sequence). V lost 0 bases to trimming and J lost 10 bases, with 10 bases between them.

The CDR3 region is CARDRGAGTSGTTYEQYF. DNA for the CDR3: TGTGCCCGGGACAGGGGAGCCGGGACTAGCGGGACAACCTACGAGCAGTACTTC. The chain links TRBV30 to TRBJ2-7; the match to TRBD2 covers 13 bases. J was trimmed by 2 bases and V by 8 bases; bases with no gene match: 18. Germline V gives CDR1 GTSNPN, CDR2 SVGIG (reference sequence). This CDR3 comprises 18 residues.

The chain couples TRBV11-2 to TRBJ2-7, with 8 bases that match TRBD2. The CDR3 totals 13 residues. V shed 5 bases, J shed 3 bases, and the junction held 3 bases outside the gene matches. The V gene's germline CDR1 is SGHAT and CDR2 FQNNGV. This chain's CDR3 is CASSHTSGYEQYF. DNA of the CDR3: TGTGCCAGCAGCCATACTAGCGGCTACGAGCAGTACTTC.

CDR3 nucleotide sequence: TGTGCCAGCAGCTTTCTGTCGCAGACAGATACGCAGTATTTT. This codes for CASSFLSQTDTQYF. The chain has TRBV7-2 and TRBJ2-3, with unresolved D. Per germline, CDR1 SGHTA and CDR2 FQGNSA. Trimming pared 3 bases from V and 3 bases from J, leaving 10 bases between. The CDR3 spans 14 residues. The full variable domain, with the rest looked up from reference TRBV7-2 and TRBJ2-3, is GAGVSQSPSNKVTEKGKDVELRCDPISGHTALYWYRQSLGQGLEFLIYFQGNSAPDKSGLPSDRFSAERTGGSVSTLTIQRTQQEDSAVYLCASSFLSQTDTQYFGPGTRLTVL.

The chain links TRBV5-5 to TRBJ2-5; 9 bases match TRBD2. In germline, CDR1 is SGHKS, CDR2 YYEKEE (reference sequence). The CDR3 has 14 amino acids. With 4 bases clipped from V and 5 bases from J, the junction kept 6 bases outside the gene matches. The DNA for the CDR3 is TGTGCCAGCAGCCCTCCCAGCGGGAGGGAGACCCAGTACTTC. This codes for CASSPPSGRETQYF.

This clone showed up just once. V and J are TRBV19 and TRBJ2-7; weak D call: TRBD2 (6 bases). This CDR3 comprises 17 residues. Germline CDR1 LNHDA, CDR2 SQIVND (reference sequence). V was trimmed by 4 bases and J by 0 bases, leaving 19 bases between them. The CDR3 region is CASSTPVGSGFSYEQYF. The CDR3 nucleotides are TGTGCCAGTAGTACCCCTGTCGGTAGCGGTTTCTCCTACGAGCAGTACTTC. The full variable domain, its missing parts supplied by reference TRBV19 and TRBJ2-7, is DGGITQSPKYLFRKEGQNVTLSCEQNLNHDAMYWYRQDPGQGLRLIYYSQIVNDFQKGDIAEGYSVSREKKESFPLTVTSAQKNPTAFYLCASSTPVGSGFSYEQYFGPGTRLTVT.

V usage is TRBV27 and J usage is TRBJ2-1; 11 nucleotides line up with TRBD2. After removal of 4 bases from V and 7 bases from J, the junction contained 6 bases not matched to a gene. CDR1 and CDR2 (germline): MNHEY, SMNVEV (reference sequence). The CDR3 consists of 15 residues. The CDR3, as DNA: TGTGCCAGCAGTTGGGGGACTAGCGGACAGAATGAGCAGTTCTTC. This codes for CASSWGTSGQNEQFF.

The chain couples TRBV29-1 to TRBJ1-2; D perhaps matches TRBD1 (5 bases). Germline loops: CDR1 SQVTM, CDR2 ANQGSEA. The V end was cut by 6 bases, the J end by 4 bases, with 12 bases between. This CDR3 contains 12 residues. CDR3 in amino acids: CSVDRTIYGYTF. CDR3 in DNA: TGCAGCGTCGACCGGACAATCTATGGCTACACCTTC. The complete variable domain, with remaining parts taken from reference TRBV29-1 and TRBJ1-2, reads SAVISQKPSRDICQRGTSLTIQCQVDSQVTMMFWYRQQPGQSLTLIATANQGSEATYESGFVIDKFPISRPNLTFSTLTVSNMSPEDSSIYLCSVDRTIYGYTFGSGTRLTVV.

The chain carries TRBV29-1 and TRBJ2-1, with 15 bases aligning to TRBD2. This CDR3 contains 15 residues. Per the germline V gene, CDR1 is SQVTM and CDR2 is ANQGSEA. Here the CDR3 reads CTIEGTSGRRNEQFF. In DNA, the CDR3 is TGCACCATTGAGGGGACTAGCGGGAGGCGCAATGAGCAGTTCTTC.

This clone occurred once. This CDR3 is CASSDGQRGGYTF. CDR3 in DNA: TGTGCCAGCAGTGACGGACAGAGGGGTGGCTACACCTTC. The rearrangement uses TRBV4-2 and TRBJ1-2; perhaps TRBD1 as D (6 bases). This CDR3 is 13 amino acids long. V shed 6 bases and J shed 7 bases, with 15 bases lying between them. CDR1 is LGHNA, CDR2 YNFKEQ, per germline.

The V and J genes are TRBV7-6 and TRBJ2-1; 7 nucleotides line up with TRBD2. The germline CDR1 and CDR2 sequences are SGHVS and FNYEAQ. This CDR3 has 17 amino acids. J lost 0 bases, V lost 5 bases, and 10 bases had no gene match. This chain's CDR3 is CASSPLAVPSSYNEQFF. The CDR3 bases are TGTGCCAGCAGCCCCCTAGCGGTCCCGAGCTCCTACAATGAGCAGTTCTTC. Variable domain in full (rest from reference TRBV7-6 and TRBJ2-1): GAGVSQSPRYKVTKRGQDVALRCDPISGHVSLYWYRQALGQGPEFLTYFNYEAQQDKSGLPNDRFSAERPEGSISTLTIQRTEQRDSAMYRCASSPLAVPSSYNEQFFGPGTRLTVL.

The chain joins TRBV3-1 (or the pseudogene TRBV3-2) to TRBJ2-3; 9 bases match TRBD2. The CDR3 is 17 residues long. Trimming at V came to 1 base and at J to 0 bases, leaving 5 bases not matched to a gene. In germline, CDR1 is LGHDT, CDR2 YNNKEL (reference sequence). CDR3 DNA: TGTGCCAGCAGCCAAGCTGGGCTAGCGGGAAGCACAGATACGCAGTATTTT. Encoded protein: CASSQAGLAGSTDTQYF.